The text below deals with one T cell receptor (beta chain). The trim removed 4 bases at V and 0 bases at J, leaving 10 bases unmatched. This CDR3 comprises 16 residues. Germline V gene sequence: CDR1 SGHRS, CDR2 YFSETQ. Repertoires were generated with immunoSEQ multiplex PCR, while TCRdb's copy carries only in-frame clones and drops some. The sample includes about 47,000 clones, around 80% seen only once; the top ten take under 25%. These data come from a study of blood T cell repertoires in COVID-19. About the research overall: Italy, Spain and the United States were the sources of the convalescent and acute COVID-19 samples. From T cells, B-cell-depleted T cells, or PBMCs came the material, which was cDNA or gDNA.

The TCR comes from a woman aged 55-75 years with acute or convalescent COVID-19. The rearrangement uses TRBV5-1 and TRBJ2-7; 7 bases agree with TRBD1. The specimen sequenced was peripheral blood. The DNA for the CDR3 is TGCGCCAGCAGCAAGACCACAGGGGCGAACTCCTACGAGCAGTACTTC. Its translation is CASSKTTGANSYEQYF. The entire variable domain, with the rest obtained from reference TRBV5-1 and TRBJ2-7, is as follows: KAGVTQTPRYLIKTRGQQVTLSCSPISGHRSVSWYQQTPGQGLQFLFEYFSETQRNKGNFPGRFSGRQFSNSRSEMNVSTLELGDSALYLCASSKTTGANSYEQYFGPGTRLTVT.